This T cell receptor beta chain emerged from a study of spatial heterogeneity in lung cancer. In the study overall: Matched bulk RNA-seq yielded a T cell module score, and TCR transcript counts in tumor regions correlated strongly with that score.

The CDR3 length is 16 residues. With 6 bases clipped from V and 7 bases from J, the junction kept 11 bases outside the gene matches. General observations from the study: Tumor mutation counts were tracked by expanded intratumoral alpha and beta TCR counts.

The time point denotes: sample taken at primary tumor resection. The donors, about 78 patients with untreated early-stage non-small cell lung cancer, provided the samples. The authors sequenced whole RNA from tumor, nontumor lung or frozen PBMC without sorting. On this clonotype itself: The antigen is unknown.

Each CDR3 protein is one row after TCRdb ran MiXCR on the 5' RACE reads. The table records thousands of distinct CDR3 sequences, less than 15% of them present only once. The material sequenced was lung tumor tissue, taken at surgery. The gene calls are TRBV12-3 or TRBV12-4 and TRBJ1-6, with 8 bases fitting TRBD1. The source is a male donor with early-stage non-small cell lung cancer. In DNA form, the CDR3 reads TGTGCCAGCAGACCCGCAGGGGGCGGTGGGAATTCACCCCTCCACTTT. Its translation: CASRPAGGGGNSPLHF.